The rows below give T cell receptor beta chains drawn from one sample of a study of blood T cells in healthy people across ages. A single record per CDR3 protein comes from TCRdb applying MiXCR to the 5' RACE reads. The sample has about 640,000 distinct CDR3 sequences, approximately 30% seen once. The sample taken for sequencing was blood. These receptors were collected from a woman of 80 years or more in good health. CDR3s leave out the opening cysteine and the closing phenylalanine or tryptophan.

TRBV7-2	TRBJ2-6	ASSTDSSGANVLT
TRBV11-2	TRBJ1-2	ASSPDAGTLHGYT
TRBV6-5	TRBJ2-2	ASSTGHKNTGELF
TRBV7-2	TRBJ1-2	ASSSGVGRYGYT
TRBV6-5	TRBJ1-1	ASSYSTGTEAF
TRBV20-1	TRBJ2-3	SARNPTRTTDTQY
TRBV20-1	TRBJ2-1	SAIRARDRALPDQF
TRBV9	TRBJ2-6	ASSGRGRASGANVRT
TRBV20-1	TRBJ2-5	SARLSRNEQY
TRBV27	.	ASSFRAVSYNEQY
TRBV6-2/TRBV6-3	TRBJ2-7	ASRKFGQGAGEQY
TRBV13	TRBJ1-2	ASSLQGAPIYGYT
TRBV5-1	TRBJ1-4	ASSLDSLSEKLF
TRBV4-2	TRBJ1-4	ASSQEGTATNEKLF
TRBV15	TRBJ1-1	ATSRDRGEAF
TRBV12-3/TRBV12-4	TRBJ1-3	ASSLEVFSGNTIY
TRBV29-1	TRBJ2-1	SVEVGGGGDEQF
TRBV6-6	TRBJ1-1	GSSYGGTEAF
TRBV7-2	TRBJ2-2	ASSKTTGELF
TRBV5-1	TRBJ2-2	ASSLGTIEYSGELF
TRBV20-1	TRBJ2-7	SGAPDSSYEQY
TRBV11-3	TRBJ2-4	ASSALATRNIQY
TRBV12-3/TRBV12-4	TRBJ1-2	ASSTRQGAGYT
TRBV20-1	TRBJ1-2	SASERGGYT
TRBV27	TRBJ2-7	ASSPLQGKPYEQY
TRBV5-5	.	ASSPGQGAGRETQY
TRBV20-1	TRBJ2-7	SVTDHISYEQY
TRBV7-2	TRBJ2-5	ASSLGLAGGGGETQY
TRBV7-8	TRBJ2-5	ASSPIGRAEETQY
TRBV7-2	TRBJ2-5	ASSDRGGKETQY
TRBV2	TRBJ2-5	ASSVWTEKETQY
TRBV5-1	TRBJ2-4	ASSLRELQAKNIQY
TRBV20-1	TRBJ2-3	SAVAGARGDTQY
TRBV7-9	TRBJ2-1	ASIPQWAQNEQF